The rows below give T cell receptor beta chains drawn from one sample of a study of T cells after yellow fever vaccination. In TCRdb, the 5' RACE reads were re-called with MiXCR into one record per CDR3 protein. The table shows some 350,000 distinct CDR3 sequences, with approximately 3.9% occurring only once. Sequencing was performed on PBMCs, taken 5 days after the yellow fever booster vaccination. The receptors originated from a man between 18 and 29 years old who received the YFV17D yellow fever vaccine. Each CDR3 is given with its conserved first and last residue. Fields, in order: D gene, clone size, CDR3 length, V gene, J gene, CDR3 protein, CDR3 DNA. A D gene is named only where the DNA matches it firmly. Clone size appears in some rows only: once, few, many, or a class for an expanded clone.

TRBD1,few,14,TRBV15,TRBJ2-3,CATSTDRGSDTQYF,TGTGCCACCAGCACAGACAGGGGTTCAGATACGCAGTATTTT
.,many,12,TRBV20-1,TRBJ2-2,CSVASPTGELFF,TGCAGTGTCGCTAGCCCCACCGGGGAGCTGTTTTTT
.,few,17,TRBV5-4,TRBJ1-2,CASSSKTTGGRNYGYTF,TGTGCCAGCAGCTCGAAAACCACAGGCGGCAGAAACTATGGCTACACCTTC
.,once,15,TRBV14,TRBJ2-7,CASSQGGRGWYEQYF,TGTGCCAGCAGCCAAGGCGGCAGGGGCTGGTACGAGCAGTACTTC
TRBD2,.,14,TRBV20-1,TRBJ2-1,CSAPGLALGNEQFF,TGCAGTGCTCCCGGACTAGCGCTTGGGAATGAGCAGTTCTTC
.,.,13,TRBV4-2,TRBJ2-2,CASSKLNTGELFF,TGTGCCAGCAGCAAATTAAACACCGGGGAGCTGTTTTTT
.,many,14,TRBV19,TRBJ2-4,CASSITGSKNIQYF,TGTGCCAGTAGTATAACGGGATCCAAAAACATTCAGTACTTC
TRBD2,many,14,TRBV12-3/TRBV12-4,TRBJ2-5,CASGHSGRQETQYF,TGTGCCAGCGGACATAGCGGGCGCCAAGAGACCCAGTACTTC
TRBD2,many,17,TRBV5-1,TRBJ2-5,CASSASLRLAGKETQYF,TGCGCCAGCAGCGCCTCCCTCAGACTAGCGGGGAAAGAGACCCAGTACTTC
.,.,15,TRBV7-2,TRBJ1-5,CASSLDSAGGGPQHF,TGTGCCAGCAGCTTAGACTCGGCAGGCGGTGGGCCCCAGCATTTT
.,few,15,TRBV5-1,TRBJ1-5,CASSPGADTYQPQHF,TGCGCCAGCAGCCCCGGGGCAGACACATATCAGCCCCAGCATTTT
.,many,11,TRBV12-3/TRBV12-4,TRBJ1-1,CASSPGTEAFF,TGTGCCAGCAGCCCCGGGACTGAAGCTTTCTTT
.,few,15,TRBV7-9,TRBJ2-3,CASSLGGRDTDTQYF,TGTGCCAGCAGCTTAGGAGGGCGCGACACAGATACGCAGTATTTT
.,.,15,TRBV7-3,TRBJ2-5,CASSLTYSAGETQYF,TGTGCCAGCAGCTTAACTTACTCGGCGGGCGAGACCCAGTACTTC
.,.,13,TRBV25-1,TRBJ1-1,CASRTQMNTEAFF,TGTGCCAGCAGGACCCAGATGAACACTGAAGCTTTCTTT
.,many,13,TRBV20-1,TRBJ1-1,CSARDEGGLSTFF,TGCAGTGCTAGAGATGAAGGAGGGTTGTCGACTTTCTTT
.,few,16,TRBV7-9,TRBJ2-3,CASSLDLGHSTDTQYF,TGTGCCAGCAGCTTAGACCTGGGACATAGCACAGATACGCAGTATTTT
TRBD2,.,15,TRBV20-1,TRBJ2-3,CSARVPGGPKDTQYF,TGCAGTGCTAGAGTCCCGGGGGGGCCGAAAGATACGCAGTATTTT
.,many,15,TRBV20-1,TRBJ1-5,CSATGVFLGAQPQHF,TGCAGTGCTACCGGAGTGTTCCTGGGAGCTCAGCCCCAGCATTTT
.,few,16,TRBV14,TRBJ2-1,CASSHMNLTLYNEQFF,TGTGCCAGCAGCCATATGAACCTAACCTTATACAATGAGCAGTTCTTC
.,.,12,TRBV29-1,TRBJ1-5,CSALDTGQPQHF,TGCAGCGCCCTGGACACCGGTCAGCCCCAGCATTTT
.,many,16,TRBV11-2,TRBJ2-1,CASSLPGGGGPDEQFF,TGTGCCAGCAGCCTCCCCGGGGGCGGGGGTCCTGATGAGCAGTTCTTC
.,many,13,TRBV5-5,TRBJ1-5,CASSSLGNQPQHF,TGTGCCAGCAGCTCGCTCGGTAATCAGCCCCAGCATTTT
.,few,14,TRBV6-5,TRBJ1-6,CASSYGPQGSPLHF,TGTGCCAGCAGTTATGGTCCGCAGGGTTCACCCCTCCACTTT
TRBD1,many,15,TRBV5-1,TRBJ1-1,CASSRTGEFGTEAFF,TGCGCCAGCAGTAGGACAGGGGAATTCGGGACTGAAGCTTTCTTT